These 12 T cell receptor beta chains share one sample of origin, sequenced in a study of identical twins. Each CDR3 protein gets one entry after TCRdb re-called the 5' RACE reads with MiXCR. Of 210,000 or so distinct CDR3 sequences in the sample, less than 20% were seen once. A further study also used this sample, focusing on T cells expressing NK-cell markers.

The sequenced sample consisted of CD8+ T cells sorted from blood. These receptors all come from a young woman in good health.

V gene TRBV4-2 combines with J gene TRBJ2-7, with 9 bases lining up with TRBD2. Germline trimming cut 9 bases from V and 5 bases from J; bases unmatched to any gene: 11. Looked up from germline, CDR1 is LGHNA and CDR2 is YNFKEQ. This CDR3 comprises 14 residues. The CDR3 loop is CASSPLAGLHEQYF. CDR3 nucleotide sequence: TGTGCCAGTTCACCACTAGCGGGTCTCCACGAGCAGTACTTC.

This clonotype was seen only a few times. This rearrangement joins TRBV9 to TRBJ2-1, with D perhaps given as TRBD1 or TRBD2 (5 bases each). The germline V gene has CDR1 SGDLS and CDR2 YYNGEE. This CDR3 comprises 15 residues. The ends were cut back, 6 bases at V and 4 bases at J, with 17 bases in the middle. The CDR3 sequence: CASTPEGTAYNEQFF. The DNA for the CDR3 is TGTGCCAGCACCCCAGAGGGGACCGCATACAATGAGCAGTTCTTC.

The chain has TRBV11-2 and TRBJ2-7; no clear D. Germline V gene data show CDR1 as SGHAT and CDR2 as FQNNGV. This CDR3 is 13 amino acids long. The V and J ends lost 5 bases and 7 bases respectively, with 15 bases between them. The CDR3 coding sequence is TGTGCCAGCAGCCAGAGGTTAGGCTTGGAGCAGTACTTC. Translation: CASSQRLGLEQYF.

The chain couples TRBV12-3 or TRBV12-4 to TRBJ2-7; the D is unclear. This CDR3 is built from 12 residues. Deletions cut 1 base from V and 7 bases from J, with 8 bases between. This CDR3 is CASSLGIREQYF. CDR3 DNA: TGTGCCAGCAGTTTAGGGATCAGGGAGCAGTACTTC.

The V and J genes are TRBV5-1 and TRBJ2-1; no definite D call. Germline V gene lookup returns CDR1 SGHRS and CDR2 YFSETQ. V lost 0 bases and J 8 bases, leaving 12 bases between the germline ends. The CDR3 covers 14 residues. As DNA, the CDR3 is TGCGCCAGCAGCTTGGACCAGCAAAAATATGAGCAGTTCTTC. This encodes CASSLDQQKYEQFF.

The chain has TRBV10-3 and TRBJ2-7, with a possible D match to TRBD2 (5 bases). The CDR3 runs 12 residues. The germline CDR1 and CDR2 sequences are ENHRY and SYGVKD. Between the trimmed V and J ends, which lost 6 bases and 2 bases, there was a span of 8 bases. CDR3: CAIREAPYEQYF. The CDR3, as DNA: TGTGCCATCAGGGAGGCCCCCTACGAGCAGTACTTC.

The chain joins TRBV7-9 to TRBJ2-7; D assignment may be TRBD1 or TRBD2 (5 bases each). The germline V gene encodes CDR1 SEHNR and CDR2 FQNEAQ (reference sequence). The CDR3 has 13 residues. Trimming pared 7 bases from V and 4 bases from J, leaving 14 bases between. The CDR3 DNA reads TGTGCCAGCACCTCGGGGCACCTTTACGAGCAGTACTTC. Its protein product is CASTSGHLYEQYF.

V is TRBV20-1 and J is TRBJ1-6; no reliable D call. Germline assignment: CDR1 DFQATT and CDR2 SNEGSKA (reference sequence). V gave up 0 bases and J gave up 6 bases, with 6 bases separating them. This CDR3 has 13 amino acids. The CDR3 here is CSARDPPNSPLHF. The DNA of the CDR3 is TGCAGTGCTAGAGATCCCCCTAATTCACCCCTCCACTTT.

This clonotype was detected ten times or more. This chain connects TRBV12-3 or TRBV12-4 to TRBJ2-7; D gene uncertain. The CDR3 has 13 residues. Trimming left V 1 base short and J 5 bases short, with 9 bases between. The CDR3 DNA follows: TGTGCCAGCAGTTTAGGGGGTTGGGACGAGCAGTACTTC. The encoded protein is CASSLGGWDEQYF.

The chain has TRBV6-6 and TRBJ2-2; D perhaps matches TRBD1 (6 bases). V shed 7 bases and J shed 7 bases, with 10 bases lying between them. The CDR3 extends over 12 amino acids. Germline CDR1 is MNHNY and CDR2 is SVGAGI (reference sequence). CDR3 region: CASTGVGGELFF. In DNA, the CDR3 is TGTGCCAGCACAGGGGTTGGCGGGGAGCTGTTTTTT.

The chain carries TRBV7-9 and TRBJ2-7; TRBD2 might be the D (6 bases). CDR3 length: 13 residues. CDR1 and CDR2 from the germline V gene are SEHNR and FQNEAQ (reference sequence). Trimming left V 5 bases short and J 3 bases short, with 11 bases between. The CDR3 reads CASSPGSDYEQYF. CDR3 in DNA: TGTGCCAGCAGCCCCGGGAGCGACTACGAGCAGTACTTC.

This clonotype was observed a handful of times. This sequence joins TRBV6-2 or TRBV6-3 and TRBJ2-3; the match to TRBD2 covers 10 bases. There are 17 residues in the CDR3. Germline V gene data show CDR1 as MNHEY and CDR2 as SVGEGT. Unmatched junction bases numbered 12, after V lost 4 bases and J lost 5 bases. DNA of the CDR3: TGTGCCAGCAGTTCACAGCGGGGGGGCTGGGGGGAAGATACGCAGTATTTT. This gives the protein CASSSQRGGWGEDTQYF.